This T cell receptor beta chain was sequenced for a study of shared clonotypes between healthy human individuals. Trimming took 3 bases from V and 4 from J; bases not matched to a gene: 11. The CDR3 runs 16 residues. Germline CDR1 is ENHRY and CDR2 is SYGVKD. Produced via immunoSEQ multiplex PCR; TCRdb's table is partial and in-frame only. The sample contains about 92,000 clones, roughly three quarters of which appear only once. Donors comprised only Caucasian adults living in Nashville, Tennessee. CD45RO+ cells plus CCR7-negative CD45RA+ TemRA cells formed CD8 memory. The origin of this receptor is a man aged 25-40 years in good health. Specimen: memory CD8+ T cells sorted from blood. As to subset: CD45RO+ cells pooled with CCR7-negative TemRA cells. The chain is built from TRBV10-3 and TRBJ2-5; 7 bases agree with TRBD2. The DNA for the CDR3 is TGTGCCATCAGTGAACGGTTGGCGGGGGTCGGAGAGACCCAGTACTTC. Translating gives CAISERLAGVGETQYF.